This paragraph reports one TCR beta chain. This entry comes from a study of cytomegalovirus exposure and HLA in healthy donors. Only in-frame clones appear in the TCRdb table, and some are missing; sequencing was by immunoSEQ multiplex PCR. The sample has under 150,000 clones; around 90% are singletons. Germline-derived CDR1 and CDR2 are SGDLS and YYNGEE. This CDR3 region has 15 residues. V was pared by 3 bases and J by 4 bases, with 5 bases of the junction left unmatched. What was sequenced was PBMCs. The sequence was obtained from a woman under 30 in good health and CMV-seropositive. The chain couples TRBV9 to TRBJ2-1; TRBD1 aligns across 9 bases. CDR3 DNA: TGTGCCAGCAGCGCGGGACAGGGCCCTTACAATGAGCAGTTCTTC. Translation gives CASSAGQGPYNEQFF. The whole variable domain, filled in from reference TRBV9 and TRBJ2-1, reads DSGVTQTPKHLITATGQRVTLRCSPRSGDLSVYWYQQSLDQGLQFLIQYYNGEERAKGNILERFSAQQFPDLHSELNLSSLELGDSALYFCASSAGQGPYNEQFFGPGTRLTVL.